The clone carrying this TCR beta chain was seen at least ten times. Its antigen remains unidentified. The data were obtained in a study of glioma-infiltrating T cells. Trimming removed 7 bases from V and 4 bases from J, with 9 bases in between. The germline CDR1 and CDR2 sequences are SNHLY and FYNNEI. The CDR3 is 12 residues long. Notes on the study in general: Tissue and blood shared very few CDR3 sequences. Tissue-blood divergence was below expectation in non-neoplastic patients, above in gliomas.

Amplification of TCR alpha and beta CDR3 regions from RNA used iRepertoire nested multiplex PCR. Tissue mRNA or PBMC total RNA, roughly 90-450 ng, went into one-step reverse transcription and amplification. TCRdb independently ran MiXCR on the multiplex PCR reads; one entry per CDR3 protein. The sample has tens of thousands of distinct CDR3 sequences, 20% to 25% seen once; the top ten hold roughly 6.7%. The chain links TRBV2 to TRBJ2-3, with unresolved D. This receptor was obtained from a human donor with low-grade glioma or glioblastoma, undergoing nonglioma brain surgery, or in good health (not recorded which). Sample: glioma tissue, nonneoplastic brain tissue, or PBMCs (not recorded which). The CDR3 bases are TGTGCCAGCAACCGCGGCTCAGATACGCAGTATTTT. Translating gives CASNRGSDTQYF.